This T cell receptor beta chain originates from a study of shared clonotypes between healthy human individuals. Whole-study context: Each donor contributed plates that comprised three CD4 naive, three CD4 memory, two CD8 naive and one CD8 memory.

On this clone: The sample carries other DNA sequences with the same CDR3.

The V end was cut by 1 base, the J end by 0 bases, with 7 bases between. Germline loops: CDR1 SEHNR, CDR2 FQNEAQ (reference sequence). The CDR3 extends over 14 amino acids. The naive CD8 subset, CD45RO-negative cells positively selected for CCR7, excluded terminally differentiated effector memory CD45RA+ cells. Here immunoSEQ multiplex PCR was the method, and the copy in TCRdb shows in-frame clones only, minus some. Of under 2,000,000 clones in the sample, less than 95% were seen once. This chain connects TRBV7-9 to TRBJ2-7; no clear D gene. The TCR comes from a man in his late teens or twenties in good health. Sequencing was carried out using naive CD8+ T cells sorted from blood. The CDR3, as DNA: TGTGCCAGCAGCTTAGGCGGCAACTCCTACGAGCAGTACTTC. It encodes CASSLGGNSYEQYF. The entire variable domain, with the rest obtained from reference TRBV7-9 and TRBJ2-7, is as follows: DTGVSQNPRHKITKRGQNVTFRCDPISEHNRLYWYRQTLGQGPEFLTYFQNEAQLEKSRLLSDRFSAERPKGSFSTLEIQRTEQGDSAMYLCASSLGGNSYEQYFGPGTRLTVT.